Below are 27 T cell receptor beta chains sequenced from a single sample in a study of T-cell memory formation after mild COVID-19. A single record per CDR3 protein comes from TCRdb applying MiXCR to the 5' RACE reads. The sample shows around 430,000 distinct CDR3 sequences, approximately 15% of them seen only once. Sequencing was carried out using PBMCs or a T cell subset sorted from them (not recorded which). Receptors originate from a man younger than 35 who had mild COVID-19 (a few samples of this study predate the infection). Cell type and time point are not known.

The table lists this clonotype with a few counts. The chain combines TRBV9 with TRBJ2-2; weak D call: TRBD2 (5 bases). CDR1 is SGDLS, CDR2 YYNGEE, per germline. V was shortened by 0 bases and J by 7 bases, with 10 bases between the two germline ends. The CDR3 runs to 14 residues. CDR3 in amino acids: CASSVDLAHGELFF. Written as DNA, the CDR3 is TGTGCCAGCAGCGTAGACCTAGCCCACGGGGAGCTGTTTTTT.

The sample holds a few counts of this clonotype. The chain joins TRBV11-3 to TRBJ2-2; D may be TRBD2 (5 bases). Germline loops: CDR1 SGHNT, CDR2 YENEEA. The length of the CDR3 is 13 residues. Trimming took 2 bases from V and 7 from J, leaving 8 bases between them. CDR3 bases: TGTGCCAGCAGCTTATCCGGGATCGGGGAGCTGTTTTTT. Amino acid sequence: CASSLSGIGELFF.

The chain carries TRBV5-1 and TRBJ1-1; D is unresolved. This CDR3 comprises 13 residues. The germline CDR1 and CDR2 sequences are SGHRS and YFSETQ. Between the trimmed V and J ends, which lost 4 bases and 3 bases, there was a span of 10 bases. DNA for the CDR3: TGCGCCAGCAGCCCCCACAAAGACACTGAAGCTTTCTTT. Amino acid sequence: CASSPHKDTEAFF.

This clonotype was counted between two and nine times. The CDR3 spells CASSVEGRARGTPLHF. The CDR3 DNA follows: TGTGCCAGCAGCGTAGAGGGCAGGGCGAGGGGGACACCCCTCCACTTT. The chain uses TRBV9 and TRBJ1-6, with a possible D match to TRBD1 (6 bases). Germline V gene sequence: CDR1 SGDLS, CDR2 YYNGEE. Between the trimmed V and J ends, which lost 0 bases and 11 bases, there was a span of 18 bases. This CDR3 has 16 residues.

This chain connects TRBV20-1 to TRBJ2-7; tentative D call: TRBD1 (5 bases). Trimming pared 6 bases from V and 7 bases from J, leaving 13 bases between. Germline assignment: CDR1 DFQATT and CDR2 SNEGSKA (reference sequence). The CDR3 has 11 residues. The CDR3 region is CSARATREQYF. In DNA, the CDR3 is TGCAGTGCCAGGGCTACGAGGGAGCAGTACTTC.

The V gene is TRBV5-1, the J gene TRBJ1-1; D gene ambiguous. The CDR3 totals 14 residues. Germline assignment: CDR1 SGHRS and CDR2 YFSETQ. Trimming took off 4 bases at V and 0 bases at J, with 10 bases between the two ends. CDR3 DNA: TGCGCCAGCAGCCCATATGATGTGAACACTGAAGCTTTCTTT. Translation gives CASSPYDVNTEAFF.

The chain couples TRBV5-1 to TRBJ2-7, with D unclear. The CDR3 extends over 13 amino acids. Trimming stripped 8 bases from V and 2 bases from J, with 14 bases between. CDR1 and CDR2 (germline): SGHRS, YFSETQ. In DNA form, the CDR3 reads TGCGCCAGAAGCCCGGCTTGGGCCTACGAGCAGTACTTC. Amino acids: CARSPAWAYEQYF.

This clonotype was counted a few times. This sequence joins TRBV9 and TRBJ2-3; unclear D gene. V lost 0 bases and J lost 6, with 8 bases in between. The CDR3 has 13 amino acids. CDR1 is SGDLS and CDR2 is YYNGEE in the germline V gene. In DNA form, the CDR3 reads TGTGCCAGCAGCGTAGAGACCTCCGATACGCAGTATTTT. Translating gives CASSVETSDTQYF.

The V call is TRBV9, the J call TRBJ2-3, with a possible D match to TRBD2 (5 bases). The V end lost 3 bases, the J end lost 4 bases, and 12 bases lay between the germline ends. The CDR3 covers 14 residues. Germline V gene lookup returns CDR1 SGDLS and CDR2 YYNGEE. The CDR3 spells CASSDDGEADTQYF. For the CDR3, the DNA is TGTGCCAGCAGCGACGACGGGGAAGCAGATACGCAGTATTTT.

The chain employs TRBV7-9 and TRBJ2-7; 7 bases fit TRBD2. The CDR3 extends over 15 amino acids. Trimming at V came to 1 base and at J to 3 bases, leaving 6 bases not matched to a gene. CDR1 is SEHNR, CDR2 FQNEAQ, per germline (reference sequence). The CDR3: CASSLGSGKVYEQYF. CDR3 sequence (DNA): TGTGCCAGCAGCTTAGGGAGCGGGAAAGTCTACGAGCAGTACTTC.

This chain connects TRBV28 to TRBJ2-1, with 10 bases aligning to TRBD2. Germline CDR1 is MDHEN and CDR2 is SYDVKM. The CDR3 spans 16 residues. V trimming: 3 bases; J trimming: 1 base; junction bases outside the gene matches: 3. DNA of the CDR3: TGTGCCAGCAGTTTTAGCGGGGGGCCGTCCTACAATGAGCAGTTCTTC. This encodes CASSFSGGPSYNEQFF. The entire variable domain, with the rest obtained from reference TRBV28 and TRBJ2-1, is as follows: DVKVTQSSRYLVKRTGEKVFLECVQDMDHENMFWYRQDPGLGLRLIYFSYDVKMKEKGDIPEGYSVSREKKERFSLILESASTNQTSMYLCASSFSGGPSYNEQFFGPGTRLTVL.

This clonotype was observed a few times. The chain employs TRBV7-2 and TRBJ1-2; D gene unclear. The length of the CDR3 is 15 residues. Germline V gene data show CDR1 as SGHTA and CDR2 as FQGNSA. Trimming removed 1 base at V and 1 base at J, with 10 bases between. The CDR3 is CASSLGGRLNYGYTF. DNA for the CDR3: TGTGCCAGCAGCTTAGGGGGTAGGCTTAACTATGGCTACACCTTC.

This clonotype was seen a handful of times. V is TRBV13 and J is TRBJ1-1, with unresolved D. CDR3 size: 14 residues. Germline values: CDR1 PRHDT, CDR2 FYEKMQ (reference sequence). Trimming stripped 3 bases from V and 2 bases from J, with 10 bases between. The CDR3 coding sequence is TGTGCCAGCAGCTTGGAAGGGATTAACACTGAAGCTTTCTTT. Translated: CASSLEGINTEAFF.

A few counts support this clonotype. J is TRBJ2-7 and V is TRBV12-3 or TRBV12-4, with 8 bases matching TRBD1. The CDR3 loop spans 15 amino acids. J lost 6 bases, V lost 7 bases, and 14 bases had no gene match. The CDR3 DNA reads TGTGCCAGCATTCCGGGACAGGCCCATGAGGGCGAGCAGTACTTC. Its translation is CASIPGQAHEGEQYF.

The genes are TRBV6-1 and TRBJ1-5, with D hard to call. The germline V and J ends were trimmed by 7 bases and 9 bases, with 10 bases remaining between them. The CDR3 is made up of 11 amino acids. Germline V gene data show CDR1 as MNHNS and CDR2 as SASEGT. CDR3 nucleotides: TGTGCCAGCACGGGTTCAGGGCCCCAGCATTTT. Its translation is CASTGSGPQHF.

The table lists this clonotype with a few counts. J is TRBJ2-5 and V is TRBV7-9; D is possibly TRBD2 (6 bases). The length of the CDR3 is 13 residues. The germline V and J ends were trimmed by 6 bases and 4 bases, with 12 bases remaining between them. Germline CDR1 is SEHNR and CDR2 is FQNEAQ (reference sequence). The CDR3 DNA is TGTGCCAGCAGGGCGGGGAATGGAGAGACCCAGTACTTC. It yields the protein CASRAGNGETQYF.

V gene TRBV10-2 combines with J gene TRBJ2-3; possibly TRBD1 or TRBD2 for D (5 bases each). Germline V lookup: CDR1 WSHSY, CDR2 SAAADI. The ends were cut back, 1 base at V and 9 bases at J, with 8 bases in the middle. The CDR3 length is 12 residues. CDR3 sequence (DNA): TGCGCCAGCAGTGAGTTCTGGGACACGCAGTATTTT. Translation gives CASSEFWDTQYF.

The chain carries TRBV18 and TRBJ2-3; 12 bases are shared with TRBD1. CDR3 size: 17 residues. Germline CDR1 KGHSH, CDR2 LQKENI. Losses at the gene ends were 8 bases for V and 1 base for J; bases not matched to a gene: 10. The DNA for the CDR3 is TGTGCCAGCACCCCAGGGGGACAGGGGGCTGGCACAGATACGCAGTATTTT. It codes for CASTPGGQGAGTDTQYF.

Details on this clonotype: Compared with germline, one end of the junction differs, possibly owing to a read error. V and J are TRBV7-2 and TRBJ2-6; D is tentatively TRBD1 or TRBD2 (6 bases each). The CDR3 runs 15 residues. CDR1 SGHTA and CDR2 FQGNSA come from the germline V gene. Here the CDR3 DNA reads TGTGCCAGCAGTTTAGGGGGGCACGGGGCCAACGTCCTGACTTTC. Its translation is CASSLGGHGANVLTF.

The V and J genes are TRBV6-2 or TRBV6-3 and TRBJ1-1; D call uncertain. In germline, CDR1 is MNHEY, CDR2 SVGEGT. The CDR3 covers 13 residues. V was clipped by 0 bases and J by 5 bases, with 7 bases between them. DNA of the CDR3: TGTGCCAGCAGTTACTCCCCCGGGACTGAAGCTTTCTTT. This codes for CASSYSPGTEAFF.

This clonotype was detected only a few times. The chain is built from TRBV7-6 and TRBJ1-1; 10 bases are a match to TRBD1. This CDR3 spans 15 amino acids. CDR1 and CDR2 from the germline V gene are SGHVS and FNYEAQ. The V segment lost 5 bases and the J segment 1 base; nucleotides outside the gene matches: 4. CDR3 bases: TGTGCCAGCAGCCAGGGACAGGGGAAGAACACTGAAGCTTTCTTT. Translated: CASSQGQGKNTEAFF. Variable domain in full (rest from reference TRBV7-6 and TRBJ1-1): GAGVSQSPRYKVTKRGQDVALRCDPISGHVSLYWYRQALGQGPEFLTYFNYEAQQDKSGLPNDRFSAERPEGSISTLTIQRTEQRDSAMYRCASSQGQGKNTEAFFGQGTRLTVV.

The chain carries TRBV27 and TRBJ1-5, with a tentative D call TRBD1 (5 bases). Between the trimmed V and J ends, which lost 5 bases and 3 bases, there was a span of 11 bases. The CDR3 is made up of 14 amino acids. CDR1 and CDR2 from the germline V gene are MNHEY and SMNVEV (reference sequence). For the CDR3, the DNA is TGTGCCAGCAGTGCGGGGGGTGTCAATCAGCCCCAGCATTTT. Translated: CASSAGGVNQPQHF.

This clonotype was counted between two and nine times. The V gene is TRBV3-1, the J gene TRBJ2-2; 8 positions match TRBD2. CDR3 length: 17 residues. Germline values: CDR1 LGHDT, CDR2 YNNKEL (reference sequence). The J segment lost 1 base and the V segment lost 0 bases, leaving 4 bases of the junction unmatched. CDR3 DNA sequence: TGTGCCAGCAGCCAAGAACCCGGGGGGGGGAACACCGGGGAGCTGTTTTTT. Its protein product is CASSQEPGGGNTGELFF.

This clonotype was found many times. The gene calls are TRBV10-3 and TRBJ2-3; 7 bases are a match to TRBD1. In germline, CDR1 is ENHRY, CDR2 SYGVKD. The V and J ends lost 7 bases and 3 bases, in that order; junction bases with no gene match: 4. The CDR3 is 13 amino acids. The CDR3 loop reads CAIKGRGTDTQYF. The CDR3, as DNA: TGTGCCATCAAGGGCAGGGGGACAGATACGCAGTATTTT.

This clonotype was found many times. The chain is built from TRBV4-1 and TRBJ1-2; the match to TRBD1 covers 7 bases. CDR3 size: 14 residues. V lost 0 bases and J lost 8; bases outside the gene matches: 6. CDR1 and CDR2 (germline): MGHRA, YSYEKL. The CDR3 DNA sequence: TGCGCCAGCAGCCAAGATTTCGCAGGGGGAGGCTACACCTTC. This encodes CASSQDFAGGGYTF.

This chain connects TRBV7-2 to TRBJ2-3, with no clear D. The CDR3 sequence is 12 residues long. Deletions cut 5 bases from V and 6 bases from J, with 9 bases between. Germline CDR1 and CDR2: SGHTA and FQGNSA. CDR3 protein: CASSQPQDTQYF. CDR3 nucleotide sequence: TGTGCCAGCAGCCAGCCACAGGATACGCAGTATTTT.

The chain combines TRBV29-1 with TRBJ2-1, with 11 nucleotides matching TRBD2. Germline V gene data show CDR1 as SQVTM and CDR2 as ANQGSEA. Unmatched junction bases numbered 7, after V lost 8 bases and J lost 7 bases. The CDR3 has 13 residues. The CDR3 nucleotides are TGCAGCCTCCCTAGCGGGGGGCATAATGAGCAGTTCTTC. This translates into CSLPSGGHNEQFF.